A single T cell receptor (beta chain) is shown here with its context. This clone's antigen is unknown. Per-base quality was not reported, and no clone a single base away is much larger than it. To prepare the library, the immunoSEQ multiplex PCR assay was applied. For the multiplex PCR, a mixture combining 60 forward primers for TCR Vbeta segments and 13 reverse primers for TCR Jbeta segments was used. The CDR3 region of rearranged TCR beta genes was amplified from genomic DNA by a multiplex PCR assay. On the Illumina HiSeq System, the amplified TCR beta libraries were sequenced as 87-base-pair reads. The authors' pipeline ran thus. Across the 500 to 700 repertoires, a later analysis counted tens of millions of unique TCR beta chains, around 10 million of which were shared by at least two donors. A nearest-neighbor algorithm error-corrected the raw reads and collapsed the reads into unique sequences, merging closely related sequences to remove PCR and sequencing errors. CDR3 sequences were aligned to IMGT reference sequences to assign V, D and J gene segments. For a sequence to be retained, a match of at least six nucleotides to both a V gene segment and a J gene segment was required. Rearrangements were called productive when the CDR3 lacked stop codons and stayed in frame with V and J; all others were non-productive. Following IMGT convention, CDR3 was defined as the stretch from the second conserved V-encoded cysteine up to the conserved J-encoded phenylalanine. The earlier analysis of more than 450 of the donors excluded sequences that lacked an unambiguous match to a single V gene segment. An earlier analysis of several hundred of the donors called V segments functional above 56.7% productive rearrangements and segregating when the between-donor standard deviation exceeded 5%. To diagnose cytomegalovirus status from the catalog of TCR beta chain sequences, a statistical classification framework was built. In a later analysis, TCR nucleotide sequences were compared against IMGT/GENE-DB human TR gene sequences so that V and J genes could be assigned. A later analysis assigned CDR3 sequences and most-parsimonious VDJ recombination scenarios with the TCRdist pipeline. A later analysis defined each TCR beta chain by its CDR3 amino acid sequence plus V-gene family, and excluded reads lacking a unique V-gene family. In a later analysis, approximately 590 highly shared, low-generation-probability nucleotide sequences were removed to address suspected cross-contamination and a sequencing artifact. For each public chain, a later analysis derived a clonal expansion index from normalized ranks of inferred template counts within each repertoire. A later analysis computed generation probabilities with a VDJ recombination model fitted to out-of-frame rearrangements, and checked the results against IGoR. Hypergeometric tests were used in a later analysis to score TCR-TCR, TCR-HLA and TCR-CMV co-occurrence, with a repertoire-size bias correction applied to the TCR pairs. A later analysis estimated false discovery rates by permuting HLA or CMV assignments 20 times. In a later analysis, co-occurring TCRs were grouped with DBSCAN, and TCRdist sequence similarity was added when clustering was performed within HLA-allele-positive subsets. Repertoires with fewer than 30,000 or more than 120,000 public chains, plus five repertoires with anomalous nucleotide sharing, were excluded from co-occurrence clustering. Here the immuneACCESS table is served through TCRdb, limited to in-frame sequences with V and J called. Missing clones are a known gap in these copies; in checked studies unresolved V genes cover under half, and the rest lacks a known reason. From that table come the V and J calls and clone size; the DNA was used to work out D and trimming. The sample includes some 77,000 clones, with approximately 71% observed a single time. Together, the top ten hold 7% to 9% of the sample.

The cohort comprised several hundred healthy bone marrow donors. All cohort members were sampled while nominally healthy, although unrecorded immune exposures were likely present. The donor tested CMV seronegative and was one of the 352 seronegative cohort members. A peripheral blood sample was collected from each donor, and TCR beta sequencing was performed on peripheral blood mononuclear cells. The Qiagen DNeasy Blood Extraction Kit was used to extract genomic DNA from the blood cell samples. Trimmed from V: 3 bases; trimmed from J: 0 bases; junction bases lacking a gene match: 4. From the cysteine up to the phenylalanine, the CDR3 has a length of 16 residues. Only the CDR3 DNA is retained, 48 bases long and in frame from the first base. The germline V gene (reference sequence) supplies CDR1 SEHNR and CDR2 FQNEAQ. This specimen belongs to a study of cytomegalovirus exposure and HLA in healthy donors (dated by TCRdb to about 2017). Looking at the study overall: An earlier analysis of roughly 500 of the donors reported 276 Gb of sequence data and around 100 million unique TCR beta sequences obtained from approximately 180 million T cells. An early release that covered more than 550 HLA-typed donors contained approximately 300 gigabases of sequencing data and 65 million to 100 million unique TCR sequences. Of the approximately 400 genotyped donors, 75% to 85% were placed in the genetic ancestry cluster associated with self-reported Caucasian donors. The study aimed to test whether cataloging public T cell receptors could reveal signatures of past pathogen exposure. The T cell repertoires of some 670 subjects were profiled by immunosequencing and related to cytomegalovirus serostatus. Along with the approximately 700-subject first cohort, a separate validation cohort of about 110 different subjects was used. To predict cytomegalovirus infection status, the study brought together high-throughput TCR immunosequencing, statistical association of individual TCRs with disease status, and machine learning. A later analysis re-analyzed previously published TCR beta repertoires from 660 or so donors and added high-resolution HLA genotyping to study TCR occurrence patterns. Rather than using new phenotypic data, the later analysis identified candidate immune exposures from TCR beta sequences and from how often those sequences occurred across donors. To decide whether each TCR beta V gene segment behaved as functional or pseudogenic, an earlier analysis of some 600 of the donors relied on high-throughput TCR beta sequencing. Donor age, sex, ethnicity and CMV serostatus were compiled alongside the repertoire data. A later genetic analysis took genome-wide SNP genotypes for about 55% of the 666 donors and used that subset as a discovery cohort. Every repertoire in the discovery cohort had been generated on one and the same sequencing platform. HLA typing included class I and class II loci at four-digit resolution. Typing coverage varied by locus: about 620-640 donors for A, B, C, DRB1 and DQB1; roughly 500 for DQA1; approximately 570 for DPA1; about 450 for DPB1. Several DR-DQ haplotypes were handled as single units for association and clustering because linkage in the cohort was strong. Across approximately 420 genotyped donors of the cohort, an average of approximately 220,000 unique TCR beta nucleotide sequences per donor were sequenced, and roughly 20% of those sequences were non-productive.

Broader findings and caveats from the paper: In a later genetic analysis, fewer N-insertions in productive TCRs were reported among donors in an Asian-associated ancestry cluster than the roughly 700-donor mean. A later analysis associated about 17,000 TCR beta sequences with specific HLA alleles at a false discovery rate of 0.05. Several of the top co-occurrence clusters appeared to be linked to parvovirus B19, influenza, CMV and Epstein-Barr virus, according to a later analysis. Three of the identified cytomegalovirus-associated TCR beta chains were confirmed in vitro to be specific for cytomegalovirus antigens. The study gave a list of more than 150 TCR beta chains associated with cytomegalovirus. The sequencing pipeline was judged likely to have produced a cluster of highly shared sequence variants as a technical artifact. In a later analysis, most CMV-associated TCR beta chains were found to appear HLA-restricted, with HLA associations seemingly driven largely by CMV exposure. Because HLA typing was unavailable for some donors at each locus, only the typed subset was used in association tests. Assigning TCR associations to individual alleles was difficult when HLA alleles, especially DR and DQ, strongly co-occurred. An association between a missense DCLRE1C variant and V-gene and J-gene trimming of TCR beta chains was found in a later genetic analysis and replicated in an independent cohort. A further reported finding was that TCR beta sequences accurately predicted the HLA-A and HLA-B alleles for most subjects in the first cohort. In an earlier analysis of some 640 of the donors, most TCR beta V segments were observed in productive rearrangements about 87% or about 30% of the time, broadly matching IMGT annotations. Most TCR sequences were observed very rarely across donors, whereas some public TCRs were present in many individuals. It was suggested by the authors that the approach could potentially be generalized to other disease states and immunological phenotypes. CMV serostatus was the only immune exposure information available for the cohort. Some IMGT-functional V segments, including TRBV6-2 and TRBV6-3, could not be told apart with the 87-base-pair reads, so those segments were excluded. Sequencing depth was assumed to be roughly uniform across donors in the presence/absence analyses, though that assumption may not hold. Because counts were too low, some 17 rarely observed V segments, including chromosome 9 orphons, were left out of the earlier analysis of a few hundred of the donors. The cohort was sequenced for TCR beta chains only, and without alpha or paired-chain data the features that could be detected were limited. According to a later analysis, TCR association rates differed among HLA loci, with DRB1 alleles showing the most associated TCRs and HLA-C alleles showing the fewest. Linkage disequilibrium might explain the correlated functional status among segregating V segments, but an unknown experimental factor could not be ruled out. The classifier was reported to diagnose cytomegalovirus status with high specificity and sensitivity in both the original cohort and the validation cohort. A later analysis found that HLA-associated TCR beta chains were more clonally expanded and had lower generation probabilities than equally common non-associated chains.

This clonotype originated in a woman aged 40 to 50 in good health and CMV-seronegative. The sample comprised PBMCs. The rearranged segments are TRBV7-9 and TRBJ1-1, with 10 bases in between that match TRBD1. The CDR3 here reads CASSLGTGELNTEAFF. The DNA is TGTGCCAGCAGCTTGGGGACAGGGGAGCTGAACACTGAAGCTTTCTTT. With the portions outside the CDR3 filled from the reference TRBV7-9 and TRBJ1-1 genes, the complete variable region becomes DTGVSQNPRHKITKRGQNVTFRCDPISEHNRLYWYRQTLGQGPEFLTYFQNEAQLEKSRLLSDRFSAERPKGSFSTLEIQRTEQGDSAMYLCASSLGTGELNTEAFFGQGTRLTVV.